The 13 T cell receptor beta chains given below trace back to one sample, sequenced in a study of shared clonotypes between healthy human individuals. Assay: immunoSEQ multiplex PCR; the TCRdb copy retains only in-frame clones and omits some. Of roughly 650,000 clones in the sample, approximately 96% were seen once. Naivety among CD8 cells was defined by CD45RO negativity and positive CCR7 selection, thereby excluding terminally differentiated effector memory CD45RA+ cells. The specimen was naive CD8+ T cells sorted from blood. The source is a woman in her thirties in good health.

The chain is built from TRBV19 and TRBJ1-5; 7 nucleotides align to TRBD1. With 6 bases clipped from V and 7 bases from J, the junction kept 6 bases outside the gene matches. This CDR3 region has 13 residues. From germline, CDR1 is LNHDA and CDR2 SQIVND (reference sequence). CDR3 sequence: CASRRDREQPQHF. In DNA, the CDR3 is TGTGCCAGTAGGCGAGACAGGGAGCAGCCCCAGCATTTT.

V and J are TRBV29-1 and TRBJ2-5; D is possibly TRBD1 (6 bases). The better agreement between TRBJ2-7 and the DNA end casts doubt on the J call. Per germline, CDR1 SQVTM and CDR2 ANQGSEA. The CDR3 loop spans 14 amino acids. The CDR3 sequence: CSVSGSQGRDEQYF. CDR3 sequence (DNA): TGCAGCGTTTCAGGATCACAGGGACGTGACGAGCAGTACTTC.

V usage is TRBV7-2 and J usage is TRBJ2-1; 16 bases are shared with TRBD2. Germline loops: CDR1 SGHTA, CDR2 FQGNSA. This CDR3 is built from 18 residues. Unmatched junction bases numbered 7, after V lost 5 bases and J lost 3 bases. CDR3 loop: CASSIGTSGRALYNEQFF. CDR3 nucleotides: TGTGCCAGCAGCATAGGGACTAGCGGGAGGGCCCTCTACAATGAGCAGTTCTTC.

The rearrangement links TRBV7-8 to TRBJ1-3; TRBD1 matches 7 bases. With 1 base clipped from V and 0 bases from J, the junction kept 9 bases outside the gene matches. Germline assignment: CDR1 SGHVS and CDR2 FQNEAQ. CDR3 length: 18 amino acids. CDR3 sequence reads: CASSLDPGGGFSGNTIYF. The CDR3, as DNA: TGTGCCAGCAGCTTAGATCCAGGGGGAGGTTTCTCTGGAAACACCATATATTTT.

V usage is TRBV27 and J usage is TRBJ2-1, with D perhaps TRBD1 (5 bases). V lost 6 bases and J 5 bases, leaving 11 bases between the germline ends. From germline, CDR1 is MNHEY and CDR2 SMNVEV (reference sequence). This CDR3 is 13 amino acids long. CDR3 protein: CASRPDSHNEQFF. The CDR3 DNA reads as TGTGCCAGCAGGCCAGACAGCCACAATGAGCAGTTCTTC.

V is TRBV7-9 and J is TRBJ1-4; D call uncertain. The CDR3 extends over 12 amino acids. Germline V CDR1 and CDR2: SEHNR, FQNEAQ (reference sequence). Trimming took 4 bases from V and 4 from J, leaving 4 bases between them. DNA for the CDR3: TGTGCCAGCAGCTACGGTAATGAAAAACTGTTTTTT. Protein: CASSYGNEKLFF.

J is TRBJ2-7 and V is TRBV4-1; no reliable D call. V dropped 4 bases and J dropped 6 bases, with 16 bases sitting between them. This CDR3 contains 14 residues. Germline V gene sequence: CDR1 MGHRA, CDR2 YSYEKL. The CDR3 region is CASSPSSLATEQYF. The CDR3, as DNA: TGCGCCAGCAGCCCCAGCAGTCTGGCAACCGAGCAGTACTTC.

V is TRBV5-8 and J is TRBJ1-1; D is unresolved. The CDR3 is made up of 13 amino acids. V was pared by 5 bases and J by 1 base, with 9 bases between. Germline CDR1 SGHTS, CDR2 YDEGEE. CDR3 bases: TGTGCCAGCAGGGGCACAGAGAACACTGAAGCTTTCTTT. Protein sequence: CASRGTENTEAFF.

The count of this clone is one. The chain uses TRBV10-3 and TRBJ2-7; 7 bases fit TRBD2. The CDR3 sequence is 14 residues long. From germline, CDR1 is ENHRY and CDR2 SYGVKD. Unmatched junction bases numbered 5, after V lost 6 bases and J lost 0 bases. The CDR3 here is CAISPTSFSYEQYF. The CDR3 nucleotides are TGTGCCATCAGCCCGACTAGCTTCTCCTACGAGCAGTACTTC.

For the CDR3, the DNA is TGTGCCATCAGTGAGCCCGGACGGGCTGGGGAGCTGTTTTTT. It encodes CAISEPGRAGELFF. The V and J genes are TRBV10-3 and TRBJ2-2, with no clear D. The CDR3 covers 14 residues. From germline, CDR1 is ENHRY and CDR2 SYGVKD. Trimming pared 2 bases from V and 8 bases from J, leaving 12 bases between.

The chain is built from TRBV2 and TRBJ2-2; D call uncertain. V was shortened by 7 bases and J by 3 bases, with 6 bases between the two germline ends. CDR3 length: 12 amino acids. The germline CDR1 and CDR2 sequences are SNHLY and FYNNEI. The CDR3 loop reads CASTGDTGELFF. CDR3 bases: TGTGCCAGCACTGGAGACACCGGGGAGCTGTTTTTT.

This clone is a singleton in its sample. The CDR3 region has the DNA TGTGCCAGTAGTATAAAACAGGGAAGCAATCAGCCCCAGCATTTT. It is translated as CASSIKQGSNQPQHF. The chain recombines TRBV19 with TRBJ1-5, with D perhaps matching TRBD1 (6 bases). The CDR3 runs 15 residues. Germline assignment: CDR1 LNHDA and CDR2 SQIVND (reference sequence). The ends were cut back, 2 bases at V and 1 base at J, with 9 bases in the middle. The complete variable domain, with remaining parts taken from reference TRBV19 and TRBJ1-5, reads DGGITQSPKYLFRKEGQNVTLSCEQNLNHDAMYWYRQDPGQGLRLIYYSQIVNDFQKGDIAEGYSVSREKKESFPLTVTSAQKNPTAFYLCASSIKQGSNQPQHFGDGTRLSIL.

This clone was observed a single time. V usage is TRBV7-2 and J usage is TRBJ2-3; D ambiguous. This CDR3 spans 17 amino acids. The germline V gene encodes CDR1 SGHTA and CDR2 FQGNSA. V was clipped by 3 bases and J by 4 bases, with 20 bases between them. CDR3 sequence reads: CASSLLPRVLVADTQYF. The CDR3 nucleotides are TGTGCCAGCAGCTTGCTTCCGCGTGTATTGGTGGCAGATACGCAGTATTTT.